This T cell receptor (beta chain) was recorded in a study of siplizumab effects on memory and regulatory T cells. Notes on the study in general: The apparent diversity of naive T cells exceeded that of memory cells, and naive T cells seemed to make a major contribution to the alloresponse. There were only a minor fraction of alloreactive clones that mapped to unstimulated subsets.

Per-sample assaying covered 85,000 to 100,000 TCR templates. Data came from immunoSEQ multiplex PCR; TCRdb stores just in-frame clones and leaves some out. Of about 100,000 clones listed, about 95% are singletons. About this clone itself: No antigen is known for it.

The CDR3 covers 15 residues. Per germline, CDR1 SEHNR and CDR2 FQNEAQ (reference sequence). V dropped 5 bases and J dropped 1 base, with 14 bases sitting between them. The source is a human donor in good health. V gene TRBV7-9 combines with J gene TRBJ1-1, with unresolved D. The sequenced sample was Tregs sorted from blood. The CDR3 DNA reads as TGTGCCAGCAGCCAGCGCAGGTATGCGAACACTGAAGCTTTCTTT. As protein: CASSQRRYANTEAFF.